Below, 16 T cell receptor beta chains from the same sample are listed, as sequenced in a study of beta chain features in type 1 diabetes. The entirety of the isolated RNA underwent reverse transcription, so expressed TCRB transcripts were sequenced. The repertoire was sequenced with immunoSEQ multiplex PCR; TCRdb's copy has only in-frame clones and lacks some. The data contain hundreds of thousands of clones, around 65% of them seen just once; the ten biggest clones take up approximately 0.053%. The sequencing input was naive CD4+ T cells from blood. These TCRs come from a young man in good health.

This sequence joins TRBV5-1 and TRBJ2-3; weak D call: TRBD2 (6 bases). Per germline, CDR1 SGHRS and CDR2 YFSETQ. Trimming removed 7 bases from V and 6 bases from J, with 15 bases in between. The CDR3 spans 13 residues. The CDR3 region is CASAGLSMDTQYF. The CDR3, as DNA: TGCGCCAGCGCGGGACTGAGCATGGATACGCAGTATTTT.

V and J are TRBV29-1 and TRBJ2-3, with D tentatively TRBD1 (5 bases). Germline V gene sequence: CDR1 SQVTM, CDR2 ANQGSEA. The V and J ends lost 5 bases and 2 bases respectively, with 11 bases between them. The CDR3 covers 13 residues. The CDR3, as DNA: TGCAGCGTTTTTGAGACAGTCACAGATACGCAGTATTTT. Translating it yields CSVFETVTDTQYF.

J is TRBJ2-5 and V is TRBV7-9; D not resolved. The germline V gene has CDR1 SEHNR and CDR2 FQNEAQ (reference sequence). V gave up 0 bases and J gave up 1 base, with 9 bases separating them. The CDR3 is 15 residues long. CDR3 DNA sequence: TGTGCCAGCAGCTTAGCGGAGACCATCCAAGAGACCCAGTACTTC. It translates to CASSLAETIQETQYF.

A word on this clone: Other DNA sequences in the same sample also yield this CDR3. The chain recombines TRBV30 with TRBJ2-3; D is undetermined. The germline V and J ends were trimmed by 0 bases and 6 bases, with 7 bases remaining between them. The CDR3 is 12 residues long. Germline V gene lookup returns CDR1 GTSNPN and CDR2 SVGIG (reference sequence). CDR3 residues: CAWSVQTDTQYF. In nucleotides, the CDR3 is TGTGCCTGGAGTGTACAGACGGATACGCAGTATTTT.

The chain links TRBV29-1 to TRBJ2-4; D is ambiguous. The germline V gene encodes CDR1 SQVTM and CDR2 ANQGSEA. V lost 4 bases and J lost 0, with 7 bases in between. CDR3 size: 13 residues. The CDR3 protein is CSVGTLAKNIQYF. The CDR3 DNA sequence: TGCAGCGTTGGAACTCTAGCCAAAAACATTCAGTACTTC.

CDR3 sequence: CASGLVADGTTETNEQFF. As DNA, the CDR3 is TGTGCTAGTGGTTTGGTAGCTGACGGGACTACGGAAACCAATGAGCAGTTCTTC. The chain has TRBV12-5 and TRBJ2-1, with 7 bases lining up with TRBD2. V was clipped by 0 bases and J by 6 bases; unmatched bases: 14. The CDR3 is 18 amino acids. Germline assignment: CDR1 LGHNT and CDR2 FRNRAP.

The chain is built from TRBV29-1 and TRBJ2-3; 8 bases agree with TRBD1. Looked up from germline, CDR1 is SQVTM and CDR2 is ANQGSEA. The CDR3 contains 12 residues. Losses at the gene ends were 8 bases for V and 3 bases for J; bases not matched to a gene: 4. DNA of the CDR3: TGCAGCCTAGGACAGGGTACAGATACGCAGTATTTT. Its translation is CSLGQGTDTQYF.

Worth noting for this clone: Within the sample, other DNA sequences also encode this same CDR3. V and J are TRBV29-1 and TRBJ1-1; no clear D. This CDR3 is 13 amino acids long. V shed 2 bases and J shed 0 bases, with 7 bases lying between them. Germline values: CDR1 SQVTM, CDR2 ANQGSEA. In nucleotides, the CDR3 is TGCAGCGTTGAACGCGCTGTGAACACTGAAGCTTTCTTT. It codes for CSVERAVNTEAFF.

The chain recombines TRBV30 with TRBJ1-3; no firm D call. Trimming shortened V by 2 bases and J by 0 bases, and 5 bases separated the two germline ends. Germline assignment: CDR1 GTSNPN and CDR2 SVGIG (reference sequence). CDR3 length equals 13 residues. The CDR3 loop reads CAWSPISGNTIYF. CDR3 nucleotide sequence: TGTGCCTGGAGTCCAATCTCTGGAAACACCATATATTTT. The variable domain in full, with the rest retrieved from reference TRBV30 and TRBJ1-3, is SQTIHQWPATLVQPVGSPLSLECTVEGTSNPNLYWYRQAAGRGLQLLFYSVGIGQISSEVPQNLSASRPQDRQFILSSKKLLLSDSGFYLCAWSPISGNTIYFGEGSWLTVV.

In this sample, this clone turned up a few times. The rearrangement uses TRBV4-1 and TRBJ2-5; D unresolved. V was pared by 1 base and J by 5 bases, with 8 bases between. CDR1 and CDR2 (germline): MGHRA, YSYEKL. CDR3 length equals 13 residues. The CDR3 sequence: CASSQGQRETQYF. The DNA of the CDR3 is TGCGCCAGCAGCCAAGGACAACGTGAGACCCAGTACTTC.

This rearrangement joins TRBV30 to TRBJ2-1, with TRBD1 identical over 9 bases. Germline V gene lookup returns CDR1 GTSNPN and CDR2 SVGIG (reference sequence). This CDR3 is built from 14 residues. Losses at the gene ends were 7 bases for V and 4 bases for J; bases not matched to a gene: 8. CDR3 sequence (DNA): TGTGCCTTGATACAGGGGGCTTCTTACAATGAGCAGTTCTTC. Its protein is CALIQGASYNEQFF.

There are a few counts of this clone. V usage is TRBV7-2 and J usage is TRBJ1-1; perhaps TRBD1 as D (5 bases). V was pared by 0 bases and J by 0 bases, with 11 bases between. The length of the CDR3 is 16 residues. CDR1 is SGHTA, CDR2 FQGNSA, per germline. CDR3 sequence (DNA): TGTGCCAGCAGCTTAGCCCCCGGGACGGTGAACACTGAAGCTTTCTTT. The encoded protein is CASSLAPGTVNTEAFF.

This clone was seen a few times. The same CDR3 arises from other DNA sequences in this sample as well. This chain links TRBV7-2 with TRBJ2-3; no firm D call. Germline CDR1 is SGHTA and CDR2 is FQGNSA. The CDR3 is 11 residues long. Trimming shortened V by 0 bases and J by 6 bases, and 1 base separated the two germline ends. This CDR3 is CASSLADTQYF. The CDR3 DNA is TGTGCCAGCAGCTTAGCCGATACGCAGTATTTT.

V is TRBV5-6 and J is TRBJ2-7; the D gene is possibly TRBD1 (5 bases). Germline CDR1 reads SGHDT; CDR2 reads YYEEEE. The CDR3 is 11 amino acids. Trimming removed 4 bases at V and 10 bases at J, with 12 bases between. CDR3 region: CASSIRQTQYF. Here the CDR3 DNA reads TGTGCCAGCAGCATCCGACAGACTCAGTACTTC. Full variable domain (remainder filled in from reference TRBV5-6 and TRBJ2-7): DAGVTQSPTHLIKTRGQQVTLRCSPKSGHDTVSWYQQALGQGPQFIFQYYEEEERQRGNFPDRFSGHQFPNYSSELNVNALLLGDSALYLCASSIRQTQYFGPGTRLTVT.

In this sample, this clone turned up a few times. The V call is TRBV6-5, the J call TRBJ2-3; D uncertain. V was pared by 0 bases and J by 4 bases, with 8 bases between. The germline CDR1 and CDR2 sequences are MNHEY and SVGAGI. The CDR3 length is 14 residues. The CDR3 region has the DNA TGTGCCAGCAGTTACTCTCTAACTTCAGATACGCAGTATTTT. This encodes CASSYSLTSDTQYF.

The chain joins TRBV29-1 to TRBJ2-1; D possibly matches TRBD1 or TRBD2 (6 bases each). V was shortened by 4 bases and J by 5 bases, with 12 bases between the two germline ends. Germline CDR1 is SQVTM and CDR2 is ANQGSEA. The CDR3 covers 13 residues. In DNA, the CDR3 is TGCAGCGTTGCATCGGGGGCTAACAATGAGCAGTTCTTC. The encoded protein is CSVASGANNEQFF.